Listed below are T cell receptor beta chains from one sample, sequenced in a study of blood T cell repertoires in COVID-19. This table comes from immunoSEQ multiplex PCR, and its TCRdb copy is limited to in-frame clones, with some not included. The table records some 110,000 clones, over 80% of them present only once. The source material was peripheral blood. These receptor sequences come from a man aged 45-60 years with acute or convalescent COVID-19. Each CDR3 is given with its conserved first and last residue. D genes are given only for firm matches. The size entry is marked missing in some rows and otherwise reads once, few, many or a size class.

j_call,clone_size,cdr3_length,v_call,d_call,cdr3_nt,cdr3_aa
TRBJ1-1,few,12,TRBV6-5,-,TGTGCCAGCAGGTCCAGAGGAACTGAAGCTTTCTTT,CASRSRGTEAFF
TRBJ1-1,-,14,TRBV3-1/TRBV3-2,-,TGTGCCAGCACATTAAAGGGGAAGAACACTGAAGCTTTCTTT,CASTLKGKNTEAFF
TRBJ1-2,-,14,TRBV5-1,TRBD1,TGCGCCAGCAGGCCTCCCGGGACAGGGTATGGCTACACCTTC,CASRPPGTGYGYTF
TRBJ1-1,-,16,TRBV5-1,-,TGCGCCAGCAGCTTGTACGGCCCAGGGCGCGGCCCTGAAGCTTTCTTT,CASSLYGPGRGPEAFF
TRBJ2-5,-,14,TRBV6-6,TRBD1,TGTGCCAGCAAGTCCAGGGACAGACAAGAGACCCAGTACTTC,CASKSRDRQETQYF
TRBJ1-4,-,14,TRBV28,TRBD1,TGTGCCAGCAGTTTACCAGGGGGCTTGGAAAAACTGTTTTTT,CASSLPGGLEKLFF
TRBJ2-2,-,18,TRBV18,TRBD1,TGTGCCAGCTCACCATGGGGCCTACAGGGGGCGCAAACCGGGGAGCTGTTTTTT,CASSPWGLQGAQTGELFF
TRBJ2-3,-,15,TRBV10-2,TRBD2,TGCGCCAGCAGGGAGCGGGAGGGAAGCACAGATACGCAGTATTTT,CASREREGSTDTQYF
TRBJ1-3,-,15,TRBV19,TRBD1,TGTGCCAGCGAGCTGGGGACAGGCAATGGAAACACCATATATTTT,CASELGTGNGNTIYF
TRBJ2-3,-,14,TRBV18,TRBD1,TGTGCCAGCTCACCCAACAGGGGAACAGATACGCAGTATTTT,CASSPNRGTDTQYF
TRBJ2-3,-,13,TRBV6-6,-,TGTGCCAGCAGTCGGGTCGACAGGGATACGCAGTATTTT,CASSRVDRDTQYF
TRBJ2-1,-,13,TRBV11-3,-,TGTGCCAGCAGCTTAGGGGCGTACAATGAGCAGTTCTTC,CASSLGAYNEQFF
TRBJ2-7,once,15,TRBV19,TRBD2,TGTGCCAGTAGTATCGGTAGCGGGAGTACTCACGAGCAGTACTTC,CASSIGSGSTHEQYF
TRBJ1-2,-,15,TRBV4-2,-,TGTGCCAGCAGCCAAGTCGGTGGGCAGACCTATGGCTACACCTTC,CASSQVGGQTYGYTF
TRBJ2-3,-,12,TRBV29-1,-,TGCAGCGTTGCGGCTAGTTGGGATACGCAGTATTTT,CSVAASWDTQYF
TRBJ2-7,-,15,TRBV18,TRBD1,TGTGCCAGCTCACCGGGACAGGGGTTCGTCGACGAGCAGTACTTC,CASSPGQGFVDEQYF
TRBJ2-1,-,16,TRBV5-4,-,TGTGCCAGCAGCCTTACCGTTTCGAGCTCCTACAATGAGCAGTTCTTC,CASSLTVSSSYNEQFF
TRBJ2-1,-,11,TRBV18,TRBD2,TGTGCCAGCGCGGCGGGAGATGAGCAGTTCTTC,CASAAGDEQFF
TRBJ1-1,few,15,TRBV7-2,TRBD1,TGTGCCAGCAGCGAAGATGGGACAGGTCGATTGGAAGCTTTCTTT,CASSEDGTGRLEAFF
TRBJ2-7,-,14,TRBV6-5,-,TGTGCCAGCATCCTCTCGGTCAGGTTTTACGAGCAGTACTTC,CASILSVRFYEQYF
TRBJ2-5,-,13,TRBV10-3,-,TGTGCCATCAGTATGAACAGTGGAGAGACCCAGTACTTC,CAISMNSGETQYF
TRBJ2-7,-,15,TRBV28,TRBD2,TGTGCCAGCAAAAAAGCCGGCCTAGCGGTTCAAGAGCAGTACTTC,CASKKAGLAVQEQYF
TRBJ2-1,-,20,TRBV9,TRBD1,TGTGCCAGCAGCGTAGAGTCAAGGGACAGGGGCCCTCGGATTAACAATGAGCAGTTCTTC,CASSVESRDRGPRINNEQFF
TRBJ2-3,few,15,TRBV5-4,TRBD2,TGTGCCAGCAGCTTGGGAGGTAGCGGGAGGGATACGCAGTATTTT,CASSLGGSGRDTQYF
TRBJ2-4,-,13,TRBV4-1,TRBD1,TGCGCCAGCAGCCAATACGCCGGACAGGGACAGTACTTC,CASSQYAGQGQYF
TRBJ2-2,-,13,TRBV15,-,TGTGCCACCAGCAGAGACATTGTGGGGGAGCTGTTTTTT,CATSRDIVGELFF
TRBJ2-1,-,14,TRBV19,-,TGTGCCAGTAGTATAGGACCAAATAGCGGAGGGAATGTCTTC,CASSIGPNSGGNVF
TRBJ2-7,-,11,TRBV20-1,-,TGCAGTGCTAGTCAGGGGCAGGAGCAGTACTTC,CSASQGQEQYF
TRBJ2-2,-,19,TRBV4-1,TRBD2,TGCGCCAGCAGCCGAGTGTTGAGCGGGAGGGCCGGTGGGACCGGGGAGCTGTTTTTT,CASSRVLSGRAGGTGELFF
TRBJ1-1,-,13,TRBV2,-,TGTGCCAGCAGGGGCTTGGAGGCCACTGAAGCTTTCTTT,CASRGLEATEAFF
TRBJ1-1,-,14,TRBV6-5,TRBD1,TGTGCCAGCAGTCGGGACAGTGTGAACACTGAAGCTTTCTTT,CASSRDSVNTEAFF
TRBJ2-5,-,23,TRBV7-8,TRBD1,TGTGCCAGCAGCCCGGGGGGACGGGACAGGGGACGGGTAGACGCTGGGTACCAAGAGACCCAGTACTTC,CASSPGGRDRGRVDAGYQETQYF
TRBJ2-5,once,15,TRBV4-2,-,TGTGCCAGCAGCCAAGGTCCCCAGCCGGGAGAGACCCAGTACTTC,CASSQGPQPGETQYF
TRBJ2-1,-,17,TRBV11-2,TRBD2,TGTGCCAGCAGCTTAGCAATGAGGCTAGCGGGAGAAAATGAGCAGTTCTTC,CASSLAMRLAGENEQFF
TRBJ2-7,many,16,TRBV6-1,TRBD1,TGTGCCAGCAGTGAAGCGCGGGACAGGGTCAGCTACGAGCAGTACTTC,CASSEARDRVSYEQYF
TRBJ2-7,-,11,TRBV20-1,-,TGCAGTGCCGAAGGGGGCTACGAGCAGTACTTC,CSAEGGYEQYF
TRBJ2-1,once,14,TRBV2,-,TGTGCCAGCAGGCCGGGCCTCCCAGGGAATGAGCAGTTCTTC,CASRPGLPGNEQFF
TRBJ2-5,-,12,TRBV29-1,-,TGCAGCGTTGGAGGGTTCCAAGAGACCCAGTACTTC,CSVGGFQETQYF
TRBJ1-2,-,13,TRBV6-4,-,TGTGCCAGCTCCTCTTGGCCCTTCTATGGCTACACCTTC,CASSSWPFYGYTF
TRBJ1-4,few,15,TRBV10-3,TRBD1,TGTGCCATCAGTGAGGTGGGACAGCCTAATGAAAAACTGTTTTTT,CAISEVGQPNEKLFF
TRBJ2-7,-,13,TRBV18,-,TGTGCCAGCTCACCAAGCCGGTTTAGCGAGCAGTACTTC,CASSPSRFSEQYF
TRBJ2-7,-,14,TRBV10-2,-,TGCGCCAGCTTGGGGGGTGTCATAAGGAGGGAGCAGTACTTC,CASLGGVIRREQYF
TRBJ1-1,few,14,TRBV7-9,-,TGTGCCAGCAGCATTAGACAGGTTGAGACTGAAGCTTTCTTT,CASSIRQVETEAFF
TRBJ2-7,-,14,TRBV24-1,TRBD1,TGTGCCACCAGTGACCGGGGACAGGGTAACGAGCAGTACTTC,CATSDRGQGNEQYF
TRBJ1-1,-,14,TRBV3-1/TRBV3-2,-,TGTGCCAGCAGCCAAGTGGGGCCCAACACTGAAGCTTTCTTT,CASSQVGPNTEAFF
TRBJ2-7,-,15,TRBV2,-,TGTGCCAGCAGAGACGGACAGTGGGAAGTTGAGGAGCAGTACTTC,CASRDGQWEVEEQYF
TRBJ2-7,-,15,TRBV4-2,-,TGTGCCAGCAGCCGATCTAGCGAGACCCATTACGAGCAGTACTTC,CASSRSSETHYEQYF
TRBJ2-1,once,21,TRBV23-1,-,TGCGCCAGCAGTAAATCCCTGGTCAGGGGACGAGGTAGTTGGTCCTACAATGAGCAGTTCTTC,CASSKSLVRGRGSWSYNEQFF
TRBJ2-3,-,15,TRBV6-5,TRBD1,TGTGCCAGCAGTATCGTCCAGGGGGCAACAGATACGCAGTATTTT,CASSIVQGATDTQYF
TRBJ1-4,-,15,TRBV6-5,-,TGTGCCAGCAGTTACTTGGGGCGCGGTGGTGAAAAACTGTTTTTT,CASSYLGRGGEKLFF
TRBJ2-7,-,14,TRBV5-1,TRBD1,TGCGCCAGCAAAACAGGGGGCGCGGCGGGGGAGCAGTACTTC,CASKTGGAAGEQYF
TRBJ2-1,-,15,TRBV4-2,-,TGTGCCAGCAGCCAAGGCCTTTTCTACCGCAATGAGCAGTTCTTC,CASSQGLFYRNEQFF